This TCR beta chain is drawn from a study of shared clonotypes between healthy human individuals. On this clone itself: The antigen remains undetermined.

Findings and caveats of the study: Generally, naive subsets (rather than memory subsets) showed larger estimated richness.

The CDR3 loop spans 14 amino acids. Germline V gene sequence: CDR1 SQVTM, CDR2 ANQGSEA. Trimming stripped 1 base from V and 2 bases from J, with 10 bases between. Under the authors' procedure: In the immunoSEQ data, sequences were junction-only and lacked quality scores, so filtering differed. Sequenced by immunoSEQ multiplex PCR; TCRdb stores in-frame clones only, minus some. V and J calls and clone size follow that table, whereas D and trimming were derived from the DNA. The sample shows around 510,000 clones, more than 95% of them seen only once. V is TRBV29-1 and J is TRBJ2-3, with D hard to call. The sample was naive CD4+ T cells sorted from blood. Indicated subset: CD45RA+ positively selected. The clonotype comes from a woman aged 25 to 39 in good health. CDR3 in amino acids: CSVEGPPNTDTQYF. In DNA form, the CDR3 reads TGCAGCGTTGAAGGGCCGCCTAACACAGATACGCAGTATTTT.